The T cell receptor (beta chain) under discussion was sequenced for a study of blood T cell repertoires in COVID-19. Per the authors' pipeline: Cell counts per sample came from amplifying reference gene primers. Here immunoSEQ multiplex PCR was the method, and the copy in TCRdb shows in-frame clones only, minus some. The V and J calls and clone size were taken over from that table, and D and trimming were inferred from the DNA. Among roughly 23,000 clones, roughly 91% were seen once, and the ten largest hold about 2.5%. The CDR3 runs 12 residues. CDR1 is SGHAT, CDR2 FQNNGV, per germline. The V gene lost 6 bases and the J gene lost 10 bases, with 16 bases spanning the gap.

The chain combines TRBV11-2 with TRBJ2-7; weak D call: TRBD1 (7 bases). The clonotype originates from a man aged 70 or older with acute or convalescent COVID-19. Source material: peripheral blood. The DNA of the CDR3 is TGTGCCAGCAGACGCGGGGACAGCTTACAGTACTTC. This gives the protein CASRRGDSLQYF.